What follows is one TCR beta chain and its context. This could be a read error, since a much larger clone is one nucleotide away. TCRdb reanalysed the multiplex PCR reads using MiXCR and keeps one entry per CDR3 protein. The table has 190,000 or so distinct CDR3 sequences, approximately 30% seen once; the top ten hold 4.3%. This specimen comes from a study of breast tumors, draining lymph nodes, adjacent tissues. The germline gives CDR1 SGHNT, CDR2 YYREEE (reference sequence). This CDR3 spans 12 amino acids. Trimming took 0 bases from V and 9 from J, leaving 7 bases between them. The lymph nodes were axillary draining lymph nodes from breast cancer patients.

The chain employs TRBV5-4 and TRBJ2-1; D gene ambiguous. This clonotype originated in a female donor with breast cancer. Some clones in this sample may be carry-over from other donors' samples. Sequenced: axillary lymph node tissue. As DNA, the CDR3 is TGTGCCAGCAGCTTGGGGAGCACTGAGCAGTTCTTC. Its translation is CASSLGSTEQFF.